Listed here are 4 T cell receptor beta chains from one sample, sequenced in a study of CD8+CD57+ T cells in acquired aplastic anemia. Genomic DNA served as template for TCR beta VDJ and CDR3 profiling. TCRdb analysed the reads with MiXCR anew, one entry per CDR3 protein. The repertoire holds around 180,000 distinct CDR3 sequences, around 60% seen once, with over 40% in the top ten. Material for sequencing was sorted CD4+, CD8+, or CD8+CD57+ T cells (not recorded which) from PBMCs. Receptor source: a human donor in good health.

In this sample, this clonotype turned up a few times. V usage is TRBV7-2 and J usage is TRBJ2-1, with D possibly being TRBD2 (6 bases). CDR3 length equals 15 residues. V was pared by 8 bases and J by 2 bases, with 16 bases between. The germline CDR1 and CDR2 sequences are SGHTA and FQGNSA. DNA of the CDR3: TGTGCCAGCGGGGGAGGAACAGGACCCTACAATGAGCAGTTCTTC. It translates to CASGGGTGPYNEQFF.

The rearrangement joins TRBV24-1 to TRBJ2-1; perhaps TRBD1 as D (7 bases). Trimming took off 6 bases at V and 2 bases at J, with 16 bases between the two ends. The CDR3 spans 16 residues. CDR1 and CDR2 from the germline V gene are KGHDR and SFDVKD. This CDR3 is CATSKNRGGAYNEQFF. CDR3 sequence (DNA): TGTGCCACCAGTAAAAACAGGGGAGGTGCCTACAATGAGCAGTTCTTC.

This chain connects TRBV7-2 to TRBJ2-2; D uncertain. The germline gives CDR1 SGHTA, CDR2 FQGNSA. V gave up 1 base and J gave up 10 bases, with 13 bases separating them. This CDR3 spans 14 amino acids. This CDR3 reads CASSLVVSHEELFF. The CDR3 bases are TGTGCCAGCAGCTTAGTAGTTAGCCACGAGGAGCTGTTTTTT.

This clonotype was seen many times. This chain uses TRBV11-3 with TRBJ2-2; no clear D gene. The CDR3 consists of 14 residues. From germline, CDR1 is SGHNT and CDR2 YENEEA. The germline V and J ends were trimmed by 1 base and 7 bases, with 10 bases remaining between them. CDR3 DNA sequence: TGTGCCAGCAGCTTAGTAAGCACAGTCGGGGAGCTGTTTTTT. This gives the protein CASSLVSTVGELFF. The variable domain in full, completed from reference TRBV11-3 and TRBJ2-2, reads EAGVVQSPRYKIIEKKQPVAFWCNPISGHNTLYWYLQNLGQGPELLIRYENEEAVDDSQLPKDRFSAERLKGVDSTLKIQPAELGDSAVYLCASSLVSTVGELFFGEGSRLTVL.